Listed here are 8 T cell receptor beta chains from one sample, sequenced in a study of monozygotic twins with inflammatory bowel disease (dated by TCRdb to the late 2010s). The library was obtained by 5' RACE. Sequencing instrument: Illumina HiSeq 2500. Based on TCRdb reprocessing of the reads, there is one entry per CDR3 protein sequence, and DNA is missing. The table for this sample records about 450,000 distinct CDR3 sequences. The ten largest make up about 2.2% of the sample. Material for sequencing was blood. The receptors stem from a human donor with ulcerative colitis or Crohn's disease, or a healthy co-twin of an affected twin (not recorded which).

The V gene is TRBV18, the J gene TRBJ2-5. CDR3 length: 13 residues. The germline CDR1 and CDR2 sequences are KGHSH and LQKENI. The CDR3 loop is CASSQQSQETLYF.

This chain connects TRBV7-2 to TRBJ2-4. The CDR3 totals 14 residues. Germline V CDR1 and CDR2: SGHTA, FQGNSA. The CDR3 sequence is CASSLPVAKNIQYF.

This CDR3 reads CASSSRTGSTDTQYF. This chain joins TRBV5-1 and TRBJ2-3; TCRdb reports TRBD1, a call that lacks DNA to check it against. CDR1 is SGHRS, CDR2 YFSETQ, per germline. There are 15 residues in the CDR3.

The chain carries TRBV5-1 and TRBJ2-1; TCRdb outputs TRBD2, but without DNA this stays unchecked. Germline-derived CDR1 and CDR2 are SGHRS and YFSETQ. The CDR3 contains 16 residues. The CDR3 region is CASSPWEGTSGYEQFF.

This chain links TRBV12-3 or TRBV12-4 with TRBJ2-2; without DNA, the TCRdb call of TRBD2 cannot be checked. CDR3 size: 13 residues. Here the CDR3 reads CASSSTRPGELFF.

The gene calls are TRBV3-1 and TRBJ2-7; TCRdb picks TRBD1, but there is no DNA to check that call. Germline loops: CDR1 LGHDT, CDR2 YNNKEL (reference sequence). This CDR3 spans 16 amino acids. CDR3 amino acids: CASSTRTGALTYEQYF.

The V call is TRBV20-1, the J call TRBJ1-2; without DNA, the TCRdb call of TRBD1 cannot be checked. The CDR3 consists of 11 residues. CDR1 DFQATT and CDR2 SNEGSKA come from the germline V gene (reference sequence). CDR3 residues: CSARRGWGYTF.

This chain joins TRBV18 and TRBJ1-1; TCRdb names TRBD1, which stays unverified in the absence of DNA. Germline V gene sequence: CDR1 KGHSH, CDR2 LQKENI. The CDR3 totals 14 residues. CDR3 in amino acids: CASSEGVGNTEAFF.